Shown below are 2 T cell receptor beta chains from a single sample sequenced in a study of T cell responses to AZD1222 COVID-19 vaccine. Only in-frame clones appear in the TCRdb table, and some are missing; sequencing was by immunoSEQ multiplex PCR. Of around 130,000 clones in the sample, approximately 83% are singletons; the top ten hold more than 7.5%. The sample was peripheral blood, taken on day 0 of AZD1222 vaccination. The receptors derive from an adult in good health.

The J gene is TRBJ1-1, the V gene TRBV25-1, with 10 nucleotides matching TRBD1. The CDR3 sequence is 15 residues long. The ends lost 4 bases at V and 4 bases at J; junction bases unmatched: 6. Germline V CDR1 and CDR2: MGHDK, SYGVNS. Written as DNA, the CDR3 is TGTGCCAGCAGTGTGGGACAGGGGAAAGGCACTGAAGCTTTCTTT. It is translated as CASSVGQGKGTEAFF.

The rearrangement uses TRBV5-1 and TRBJ2-3, with TRBD2 matching 9 bases. Germline V gene sequence: CDR1 SGHRS, CDR2 YFSETQ. V lost 2 bases, J lost 0 bases, and 4 bases stayed unmatched. The CDR3 covers 16 residues. DNA for the CDR3: TGCGCCAGCAGCTTTACTAGCGGGCAAAGCACAGATACGCAGTATTTT. It is translated as CASSFTSGQSTDTQYF.